The clone carrying this T cell receptor beta chain has a count of ten or more. V was trimmed by 3 bases and J by 4 bases, leaving 24 bases between them. Germline V gene data show CDR1 as SQVTM and CDR2 as ANQGSEA. The CDR3 runs to 17 residues. This entry belongs to a study of technical replicates of blood from several donors. The method was immunoSEQ multiplex PCR; TCRdb's version includes in-frame clones alone and lacks a portion of them. The sample shows approximately 81,000 clones, 75% to 90% of them seen only once. J is TRBJ1-1 and V is TRBV29-1; possible D gene TRBD1, 6 bases. This sequence was found in a human donor in good health. Some clones in this sample may be carry-over from other donors' samples. Sequenced material: PBMCs. The CDR3 DNA sequence: TGCAGCGTTGATCGTCCGTGGTTTAGACAGGCGGGCACTGAAGCTTTCTTT. It yields the protein CSVDRPWFRQAGTEAFF.